This is a list of T cell receptor beta chains from one sample in a study of regulatory T cells in long-lasting Graves disease. TCRdb re-derived calls from the multiplex PCR reads in MiXCR, one entry per CDR3 protein. The repertoire consists of approximately 490,000 distinct CDR3 sequences, with around 15% occurring once and the leading ten covering 12%. These same records also appear under a second study, on T cells in Graves' hyperthyroidism and ophthalmopathy.

This specimen was peripheral blood mononuclear cells (PBMCs), taken at new diagnosis, from a patient treated with antithyroid drugs. These receptors all come from a middle-aged man with Graves disease. The CDR3 runs from the conserved cysteine through the conserved F or W. Fields, in order: V gene, D gene, CDR3 length, J gene, clone size, CDR3 protein, CDR3 DNA. The D gene is left open where the match is weak. The listing skips clone size in some rows; elsewhere it reads once, few, many or a size class.

TRBV19	TRBD1	15	TRBJ2-2	once	CASSIGQGASGELFF	TGTGCCAGTAGTATCGGACAGGGGGCGTCCGGGGAGCTGTTTTTT
TRBV14	NA	15	TRBJ2-5	few	CASSQAHRRGQTQYF	TGTGCCAGCAGCCAAGCCCACCGGCGTGGACAGACCCAGTACTTC
TRBV6-2/TRBV6-3	TRBD1	13	TRBJ1-4	NA	CASSRTGGGKLFF	TGTGCCAGCAGCCGGACAGGGGGGGGAAAACTGTTTTTT
TRBV24-1	NA	14	TRBJ2-4	NA	CATSGVTGENIQYF	TGTGCCACCAGTGGGGTTACGGGTGAGAACATTCAGTACTTC
TRBV14	TRBD1	13	TRBJ1-2	NA	CASSQDRVFGYTF	TGTGCCAGCAGCCAGGACAGGGTGTTTGGCTACACCTTC
TRBV30	TRBD2	12	TRBJ2-7	many	CAWRGLANEQYF	TGTGCCTGGAGGGGACTAGCTAACGAGCAGTACTTC
TRBV24-1	NA	15	TRBJ2-1	many	CATSDLGPASNEQFF	TGTGCCACCAGTGACCTCGGACCTGCGTCCAATGAGCAGTTCTTC
TRBV5-1	NA	14	TRBJ2-5	few	CASTPGGGRETQYF	TGCGCCAGCACCCCGGGAGGGGGCAGGGAGACCCAGTACTTC
TRBV5-1	NA	16	TRBJ2-3	NA	CASSFSGGAGADTQYF	TGCGCCAGCAGCTTTTCTGGCGGGGCTGGGGCAGATACGCAGTATTTT
TRBV2	TRBD2	16	TRBJ2-7	many	CASSDVAGPISYEQYF	TGTGCCAGCAGTGATGTAGCGGGACCGATTTCCTACGAGCAGTACTTC
TRBV2	NA	12	TRBJ2-3	few	CAISGGPDTQYF	TGTGCCATATCCGGAGGGCCAGATACGCAGTATTTT
TRBV6-1	TRBD1	18	TRBJ2-6	NA	CASSPPPGQGAGANVLTF	TGTGCCAGCAGCCCCCCACCGGGACAGGGGGCGGGGGCCAACGTCCTGACTTTC
TRBV11-2	TRBD2	18	TRBJ2-7	many	CASSRGTSGRAQPYEQYF	TGTGCCAGCAGCCGTGGGACTAGCGGGAGGGCCCAACCCTACGAGCAGTACTTC
TRBV30	NA	15	TRBJ1-5	NA	CAWSIYRAGNQPQHF	TGTGCCTGGAGTATCTACAGGGCGGGCAATCAGCCCCAGCATTTT
TRBV6-5	NA	23	TRBJ1-1	few	CASSYNRGGFPNRTQKVDTEAFF	TGTGCCAGCAGTTACAACAGAGGAGGGTTCCCAAACAGGACCCAGAAGGTAGACACTGAAGCTTTCTTT
TRBV5-1	TRBD2	18	TRBJ2-1	many	CASSLVVWASGTTNEQFF	TGCGCCAGCAGCTTGGTAGTTTGGGCTAGCGGGACTACCAATGAGCAGTTCTTC
TRBV28	TRBD2	14	TRBJ2-7	many	CASRVLSGNYEQYF	TGTGCCAGCAGGGTTCTCAGCGGGAACTACGAGCAGTACTTC
TRBV3-1	NA	14	TRBJ2-2	many	CASSPGTRTGELFF	TGTGCCAGCAGCCCAGGGACTCGCACCGGGGAGCTGTTTTTT
TRBV20-1	NA	11	TRBJ2-1	NA	CSAAQGERQFF	TGCAGTGCTGCACAGGGAGAGCGGCAGTTCTTC
TRBV6-5	NA	15	TRBJ1-2	many	CASSYSVGVARGYTF	TGTGCCAGCAGTTACTCTGTGGGCGTTGCAAGGGGCTACACCTTC
TRBV20-1	NA	16	TRBJ1-1	many	CSAGPVNRVKNTEAFF	TGCAGTGCTGGGCCCGTTAATCGGGTAAAGAACACTGAAGCTTTCTTT
TRBV28	NA	13	TRBJ2-1	once	CASSLVYHNEQFF	TGTGCCAGCAGTTTAGTGTATCACAATGAGCAGTTCTTC
TRBV19	TRBD2	15	TRBJ2-7	few	CASSPRGGPNDEQYF	TGTGCCAGTAGCCCCCGGGGGGGGCCAAATGACGAGCAGTACTTC
TRBV7-2	TRBD1	14	TRBJ2-1	NA	CASSVGTEFNEQFF	TGTGCCAGCAGCGTCGGGACAGAGTTCAATGAGCAGTTCTTC
TRBV19	TRBD2	15	TRBJ2-1	NA	CASSIQREGKNEQFF	TGTGCCAGTAGTATCCAGCGGGAGGGGAAAAATGAGCAGTTCTTC
TRBV11-2	NA	15	TRBJ2-5	many	CASSLEVEGEETQYF	TGTGCCAGCAGCTTAGAAGTAGAGGGTGAAGAGACCCAGTACTTC
TRBV5-1	NA	14	TRBJ2-1	many	CASSSTSHYNEQFF	TGCGCCAGCAGCTCTACTAGCCACTACAATGAGCAGTTCTTC
TRBV7-3	TRBD2	19	TRBJ2-1	few	CASSPEWGRRSGGGDEQFF	TGTGCCAGCAGCCCGGAGTGGGGGCGCCGAAGCGGGGGAGGCGATGAGCAGTTCTTC
TRBV5-1	NA	13	TRBJ1-5	many	CASSLGASQPQHF	TGCGCCAGCAGCTTGGGGGCAAGTCAGCCCCAGCATTTT
TRBV28	NA	15	TRBJ1-1	many	CASSLPGVLRTEAFF	TGTGCCAGCAGTTTACCGGGGGTCTTGAGGACTGAAGCTTTCTTT
TRBV5-1	NA	12	TRBJ2-7	once	CVSSPRQNEQYF	TGCGTCAGCAGCCCTCGACAGAACGAGCAGTACTTC
TRBV20-1	NA	12	TRBJ2-7	few	CRVGSSSYEQYF	TGCAGGGTGGGCTCCTCCTCCTACGAGCAGTACTTC
TRBV5-1	TRBD2	13	TRBJ2-7	many	CASSLTSDREQYF	TGCGCCAGCAGCCTAACTAGCGACCGCGAGCAGTACTTC